This TCR beta chain was documented in a study of radiotherapy plus CTLA-4 blockade in lung cancer. Profiling relied on immunoSEQ multiplex PCR, and the TCRdb table lists in-frame clones only, not all of them. This repertoire shows 85,000 to 130,000 clones, roughly 84% found once; its top ten account for 2.4%. Germline CDR1 SGHVS, CDR2 FQNEAQ. The CDR3 totals 14 residues. Trimming removed 3 bases from V and 5 bases from J, with 13 bases in between. About this clone: Its antigen remains unidentified.

Each patient with chemo-refractory metastatic non-small-cell lung cancer was treated with focal radiation plus CTLA-4 blockade using ipilimumab. Findings and caveats of the study: After radiotherapy and ipilimumab, tumor-derived clones expanded in peripheral blood. With interferon-beta, early dynamics of blood T cell clones were reported to best predict response.

The clonotype was recovered from a human donor with non-small cell lung cancer that progressed on radiotherapy plus ipilimumab. Some clones in this sample may be carry-over from other donors' samples. The sequencing here drew on peripheral blood, taken from a patient treated with radiotherapy plus ipilimumab. The rearrangement joins TRBV7-8 to TRBJ2-5, with D possibly matching TRBD2 (6 bases). CDR3: CASSFGGSRETQYF. DNA for the CDR3: TGTGCCAGCAGCTTCGGGGGATCGCGGGAGACCCAGTACTTC. The variable domain in full, with the rest retrieved from reference TRBV7-8 and TRBJ2-5, is GAGVSQSPRYKVAKRGQDVALRCDPISGHVSLFWYQQALGQGPEFLTYFQNEAQLDKSGLPSDRFFAERPEGSVSTLKIQRTQQEDSAVYLCASSFGGSRETQYFGPGTRLLVL.